This is a list of T cell receptor beta chains from one sample in a study of Ad26.COV2.S vaccination and SARS-CoV-2 variants. Clones were sequenced by immunoSEQ multiplex PCR, and TCRdb holds only the in-frame ones, with some missing. The sample has around 450,000 clones, roughly nine tenths seen once. Sequenced material: peripheral blood, taken in a trial of Ad26.COV2.S vaccine versus placebo. These receptor sequences come from a person aged 18 to 59 who received the Ad26.COV2.S COVID-19 vaccine or a placebo. The CDR3 runs from the conserved cysteine through the conserved F or W. Each record gives: V gene, J gene, CDR3 protein.

TRBV6-2/TRBV6-3	TRBJ1-5	CASSWGPSSNQPQHF
TRBV5-1	TRBJ2-7	CASSPLTSGSSSYEQYF
TRBV6-8	TRBJ2-1	CASTRIRLQDEQFF
TRBV4-1	TRBJ2-1	CASSQTTSGRDYNEQFF
TRBV19	TRBJ2-1	CASSIVGSTYNEQFF
TRBV4-2	TRBJ1-4	CASSQGRAQGPVREKLFF
TRBV5-3	TRBJ1-5	CARSFEDRILQPQHF
TRBV5-4	TRBJ1-2	CASSFGGLSSYTF
TRBV27	TRBJ2-7	CASSLSRIRDRAYEQYF
TRBV2	TRBJ2-7	CASSESPHEQYF
TRBV28	TRBJ1-4	CASRTFREKLFF
TRBV19	TRBJ2-1	CASSLAGTSVYNEQFF
TRBV24-1	TRBJ2-1	CATSDYPPPYNEQFF
TRBV7-9	TRBJ2-1	CASSFYDEQFF
TRBV3-1/TRBV3-2	TRBJ2-4	CASSPGGIAKNIQYF
TRBV12-3/TRBV12-4	TRBJ1-2	CASTGEANYGYTF
TRBV2	TRBJ2-3	CAGSKLAGGLDAQYF
TRBV7-3	TRBJ2-2	CASSIQGGGNTGELFF
TRBV2	TRBJ2-7	CANQGNYEQYF
TRBV27	TRBJ1-2	CASRGRGFDYTF
TRBV7-9	TRBJ1-1	CASSLGAGNRGTEAFF
TRBV2	TRBJ2-1	CASSETGLVPNNEQFF